These T cell receptor beta chains were read from a single sample in a study of persistence of HIV-infected CD4 T cells. The antigens these receptors bind are not known. Clones were read by immunoSEQ multiplex PCR, and TCRdb kept only the in-frame ones, dropping some. The repertoire holds just under 20,000 clones, with 75% to 80% as singletons. Source: CD4+ T cells sorted from PBMCs after 18-hour stimulation, taken from a patient who received antiretroviral therapy. Every receptor here comes from an adult man with HIV who was CMV-seropositive. Both conserved end residues are part of each CDR3. The D gene is left open where the match is weak. The size of a clone is reported for some rows only, either as once, few or many, or as a class for expanded clones.

V: TRBV5-5
J: TRBJ2-7
D: -
size: -
CDR3: CASSPTNWGSLAYEQYF
DNA: TGTGCCAGCAGCCCTACGAACTGGGGGTCCCTTGCCTACGAGCAGTACTTC

V: TRBV24-1
J: TRBJ2-1
D: -
size: -
CDR3: CATSDSLGGGFLNEQFF
DNA: TGTGCCACCAGTGATTCCCTGGGGGGGGGCTTTTTAAATGAGCAGTTCTTC

V: TRBV5-1
J: TRBJ2-6
D: -
size: -
CDR3: CASSLSTGGANVLTF
DNA: TGCGCCAGCAGCTTAAGCACAGGTGGGGCCAACGTCCTGACTTTC

V: TRBV5-6
J: TRBJ2-3
D: -
size: -
CDR3: CASSLTDTQYF
DNA: TGTGCCAGCAGCCTCACAGATACGCAGTATTTT

V: TRBV4-1
J: TRBJ1-4
D: -
size: medium-sized
CDR3: CASSLRTDATNEKLFF
DNA: TGCGCCAGCAGCCTTCGGACGGACGCAACTAATGAAAAACTGTTTTTT

V: TRBV30
J: TRBJ1-5
D: -
size: -
CDR3: CAWSSGEGQPQHF
DNA: TGTGCCTGGAGTTCAGGGGAAGGGCAGCCCCAGCATTTT

V: TRBV3-1/TRBV3-2
J: TRBJ1-6
D: TRBD1
size: -
CDR3: CASSTTTGNSPLHF
DNA: TGTGCCAGCAGCACCACGACAGGGAATTCACCCCTCCACTTT

V: TRBV7-2
J: TRBJ1-2
D: -
size: few
CDR3: CASSLPTGYGYTF
DNA: TGTGCCAGCAGCTTACCGACAGGCTATGGCTACACCTTC

V: TRBV10-3
J: TRBJ2-3
D: TRBD2
size: -
CDR3: CASGTSGTDTQYF
DNA: TGTGCCTCCGGGACTAGCGGAACAGATACGCAGTATTTT

V: TRBV28
J: TRBJ1-5
D: TRBD1
size: -
CDR3: CASSLDRELSQPQHF
DNA: TGTGCCAGCAGTCTGGACAGGGAATTAAGTCAGCCCCAGCATTTT

V: TRBV3-1/TRBV3-2
J: TRBJ2-1
D: -
size: -
CDR3: CASSQGWFSYNEQFF
DNA: TGTGCCAGCAGCCAAGGTTGGTTTTCCTACAATGAGCAGTTCTTC

V: TRBV19
J: TRBJ1-1
D: TRBD1
size: -
CDR3: CASSVDRGSNTEAFF
DNA: TGTGCCAGTAGTGTGGACAGGGGGTCGAACACTGAAGCTTTCTTT

V: TRBV6-1
J: TRBJ1-5
D: TRBD1
size: few
CDR3: CASSDPTGGRNQPQHF
DNA: TGTGCCAGCAGTGACCCGACAGGGGGTCGCAATCAGCCCCAGCATTTT

V: TRBV2
J: TRBJ1-5
D: TRBD1
size: -
CDR3: CASSADRGSNQPQHF
DNA: TGTGCCAGCAGCGCGGACAGGGGAAGCAATCAGCCCCAGCATTTT

V: TRBV27
J: TRBJ1-2
D: TRBD1
size: -
CDR3: CASMPQGVGGYTF
DNA: TGTGCCAGCATGCCACAGGGGGTAGGGGGCTACACCTTC

V: TRBV7-6
J: TRBJ2-1
D: -
size: -
CDR3: CASARGRGNGNEQFF
DNA: TGTGCCAGCGCGAGGGGGAGGGGGAATGGCAATGAGCAGTTCTTC

V: TRBV5-1
J: TRBJ2-7
D: TRBD1
size: -
CDR3: CASSLGPTGSSYEQYF
DNA: TGCGCCAGCAGCTTGGGACCGACAGGGAGCTCCTACGAGCAGTACTTC

V: TRBV5-1
J: TRBJ2-2
D: -
size: -
CDR3: CASSLAGGGTGELFF
DNA: TGCGCCAGCAGCTTGGCCGGAGGGGGGACCGGGGAGCTGTTTTTT

V: TRBV5-1
J: TRBJ2-1
D: TRBD2
size: -
CDR3: CASSLVASGGGRYNEQFF
DNA: TGCGCCAGCAGCTTGGTCGCTAGCGGGGGGGGACGCTACAATGAGCAGTTCTTC

V: TRBV5-1
J: TRBJ1-2
D: TRBD1
size: few
CDR3: CASSSQGAQPDGYTF
DNA: TGCGCCAGCAGCTCACAGGGGGCACAGCCGGATGGCTACACCTTC

V: TRBV7-2
J: TRBJ2-1
D: -
size: -
CDR3: CASSSGRQGEQFF
DNA: TGTGCCAGCAGCTCGGGACGGCAAGGCGAGCAGTTCTTC

V: TRBV7-6
J: TRBJ2-2
D: TRBD1
size: -
CDR3: CASREQGSGSGELFF
DNA: TGTGCCAGCAGGGAACAGGGGTCGGGTAGCGGGGAGCTGTTTTTT

V: TRBV19
J: TRBJ2-5
D: -
size: -
CDR3: CASTRDGAQATQYF
DNA: TGTGCCAGTACCAGGGACGGGGCCCAGGCGACCCAGTACTTC

V: TRBV6-6
J: TRBJ1-4
D: TRBD1
size: -
CDR3: CASSLGTGTNEKLFF
DNA: TGTGCCAGCAGCCTCGGGACAGGAACTAATGAAAAACTGTTTTTT

V: TRBV28
J: TRBJ1-2
D: TRBD1
size: few
CDR3: CASNQGDYGYTF
DNA: TGTGCCAGCAACCAGGGGGACTATGGCTACACCTTC

V: TRBV18
J: TRBJ1-3
D: -
size: -
CDR3: CASSRMTASSGNTIYF
DNA: TGTGCCAGCTCACGTATGACAGCTAGCTCTGGAAACACCATATATTTT

V: TRBV5-1
J: TRBJ2-5
D: -
size: -
CDR3: CASSLAVSLEGETQYF
DNA: TGCGCCAGCAGCTTGGCCGTCAGTCTCGAGGGAGAGACCCAGTACTTC

V: TRBV19
J: TRBJ1-6
D: -
size: -
CDR3: CATGREYNSPLHF
DNA: TGTGCCACTGGACGGGAATATAATTCACCCCTCCACTTT

V: TRBV19
J: TRBJ2-3
D: -
size: -
CDR3: CASSIGLADTQYF
DNA: TGTGCCAGTAGTATAGGCCTCGCAGATACGCAGTATTTT

V: TRBV2
J: TRBJ2-2
D: -
size: -
CDR3: CASRADRSTGELFF
DNA: TGTGCCAGCAGAGCGGACAGATCCACCGGGGAGCTGTTTTTT

V: TRBV5-1
J: TRBJ2-6
D: TRBD1
size: few
CDR3: CASSLGTGGSSGANVLTF
DNA: TGCGCCAGCAGCTTGGGGACAGGGGGCAGCTCTGGGGCCAACGTCCTGACTTTC

V: TRBV6-5
J: TRBJ1-1
D: -
size: -
CDR3: CASKANSGTEAFF
DNA: TGTGCCAGCAAGGCAAATAGTGGGACTGAAGCTTTCTTT

V: TRBV5-1
J: TRBJ2-2
D: -
size: -
CDR3: CASRAGSSTGELFF
DNA: TGCGCCAGCAGGGCGGGGTCGAGCACCGGGGAGCTGTTTTTT

V: TRBV5-1
J: TRBJ2-7
D: TRBD1
size: medium-sized
CDR3: CASSIVPGQGQGYEQYF
DNA: TGCGCCAGCAGCATTGTCCCGGGACAGGGGCAGGGGTACGAGCAGTACTTC

V: TRBV7-9
J: TRBJ1-1
D: -
size: -
CDR3: CASSPIITRVGNQDTEAFF
DNA: TGTGCCAGCAGCCCCATAATTACACGGGTAGGGAATCAGGACACTGAAGCTTTCTTT

V: TRBV6-5
J: TRBJ1-1
D: -
size: -
CDR3: CASRAETEAFF
DNA: TGTGCCAGCAGGGCAGAGACTGAAGCTTTCTTT

V: TRBV19
J: TRBJ2-3
D: -
size: -
CDR3: CASSIEAYAWSSGSTDTQYF
DNA: TGTGCCAGTAGTATAGAGGCCTACGCCTGGAGTAGTGGAAGCACAGATACGCAGTATTTT

V: TRBV28
J: TRBJ1-1
D: -
size: -
CDR3: CATHSYTEAFF
DNA: TGTGCCACCCATAGCTACACTGAAGCTTTCTTT

V: TRBV19
J: TRBJ1-5
D: TRBD1
size: -
CDR3: CASSIRQGSQPQHF
DNA: TGTGCCAGTAGTATACGACAGGGTAGTCAGCCCCAGCATTTT

V: TRBV28
J: TRBJ1-6
D: -
size: -
CDR3: CASGLESFGSPLHF
DNA: TGTGCCAGCGGACTCGAGTCTTTTGGTTCACCCCTCCACTTT

V: TRBV6-5
J: TRBJ2-3
D: -
size: -
CDR3: CASSYSGPRGTDTQYF
DNA: TGTGCCAGCAGTTACTCGGGCCCCAGGGGAACAGATACGCAGTATTTT

V: TRBV20-1
J: TRBJ2-7
D: -
size: -
CDR3: CSASSGIYEQYF
DNA: TGCAGTGCTAGTTCCGGGATCTACGAGCAGTACTTC

V: TRBV20-1
J: TRBJ2-1
D: TRBD1
size: once
CDR3: CSASTLILDRGRSNEQFF
DNA: TGCAGTGCTAGTACCTTGATACTAGACAGGGGGCGAAGCAATGAGCAGTTCTTC

V: TRBV7-2
J: TRBJ2-1
D: -
size: -
CDR3: CASSLVGWAGLAGNEQFF
DNA: TGTGCCAGCAGCTTAGTAGGGTGGGCAGGACTCGCTGGGAATGAGCAGTTCTTC

V: TRBV24-1
J: TRBJ1-2
D: -
size: -
CDR3: CATSDAPEDGYTF
DNA: TGTGCCACCAGTGATGCCCCTGAGGATGGCTACACCTTC

V: TRBV28
J: TRBJ1-6
D: -
size: -
CDR3: CASRTRGSYNSPLHF
DNA: TGTGCCAGCAGAACGAGGGGGTCCTATAATTCACCCCTCCACTTT

V: TRBV6-5
J: TRBJ1-1
D: -
size: -
CDR3: CASSGGMNTEAFF
DNA: TGTGCCAGCTCCGGAGGAATGAACACTGAAGCTTTCTTT

V: TRBV28
J: TRBJ2-7
D: -
size: -
CDR3: CASSHRYEQYF
DNA: TGTGCCAGCAGTCACAGATACGAGCAGTACTTC

V: TRBV5-4
J: TRBJ1-1
D: -
size: -
CDR3: CASSLDVSEAFF
DNA: TGTGCCAGCAGCTTGGACGTCTCTGAAGCTTTCTTT

V: TRBV5-6
J: TRBJ2-2
D: -
size: -
CDR3: CASSLDGTPNTGELFF
DNA: TGTGCCAGCAGCTTGGACGGGACACCGAACACCGGGGAGCTGTTTTTT

V: TRBV2
J: TRBJ2-1
D: TRBD2
size: -
CDR3: CASSASGGALNEQFF
DNA: TGTGCCAGCAGTGCTAGCGGGGGGGCTCTGAATGAGCAGTTCTTC

V: TRBV6-5
J: TRBJ2-1
D: TRBD2
size: few
CDR3: CASSYQRGPYNEQFF
DNA: TGTGCCAGCAGTTACCAGCGGGGGCCTTACAATGAGCAGTTCTTC

V: TRBV7-9
J: TRBJ2-2
D: TRBD2
size: -
CDR3: CASSGGDVNTGELFF
DNA: TGTGCCAGCAGCGGGGGGGATGTGAACACCGGGGAGCTGTTTTTT

V: TRBV19
J: TRBJ1-5
D: -
size: few
CDR3: CATQREHGNNQPQHF
DNA: TGTGCCACCCAGAGGGAACACGGTAATAATCAGCCCCAGCATTTT